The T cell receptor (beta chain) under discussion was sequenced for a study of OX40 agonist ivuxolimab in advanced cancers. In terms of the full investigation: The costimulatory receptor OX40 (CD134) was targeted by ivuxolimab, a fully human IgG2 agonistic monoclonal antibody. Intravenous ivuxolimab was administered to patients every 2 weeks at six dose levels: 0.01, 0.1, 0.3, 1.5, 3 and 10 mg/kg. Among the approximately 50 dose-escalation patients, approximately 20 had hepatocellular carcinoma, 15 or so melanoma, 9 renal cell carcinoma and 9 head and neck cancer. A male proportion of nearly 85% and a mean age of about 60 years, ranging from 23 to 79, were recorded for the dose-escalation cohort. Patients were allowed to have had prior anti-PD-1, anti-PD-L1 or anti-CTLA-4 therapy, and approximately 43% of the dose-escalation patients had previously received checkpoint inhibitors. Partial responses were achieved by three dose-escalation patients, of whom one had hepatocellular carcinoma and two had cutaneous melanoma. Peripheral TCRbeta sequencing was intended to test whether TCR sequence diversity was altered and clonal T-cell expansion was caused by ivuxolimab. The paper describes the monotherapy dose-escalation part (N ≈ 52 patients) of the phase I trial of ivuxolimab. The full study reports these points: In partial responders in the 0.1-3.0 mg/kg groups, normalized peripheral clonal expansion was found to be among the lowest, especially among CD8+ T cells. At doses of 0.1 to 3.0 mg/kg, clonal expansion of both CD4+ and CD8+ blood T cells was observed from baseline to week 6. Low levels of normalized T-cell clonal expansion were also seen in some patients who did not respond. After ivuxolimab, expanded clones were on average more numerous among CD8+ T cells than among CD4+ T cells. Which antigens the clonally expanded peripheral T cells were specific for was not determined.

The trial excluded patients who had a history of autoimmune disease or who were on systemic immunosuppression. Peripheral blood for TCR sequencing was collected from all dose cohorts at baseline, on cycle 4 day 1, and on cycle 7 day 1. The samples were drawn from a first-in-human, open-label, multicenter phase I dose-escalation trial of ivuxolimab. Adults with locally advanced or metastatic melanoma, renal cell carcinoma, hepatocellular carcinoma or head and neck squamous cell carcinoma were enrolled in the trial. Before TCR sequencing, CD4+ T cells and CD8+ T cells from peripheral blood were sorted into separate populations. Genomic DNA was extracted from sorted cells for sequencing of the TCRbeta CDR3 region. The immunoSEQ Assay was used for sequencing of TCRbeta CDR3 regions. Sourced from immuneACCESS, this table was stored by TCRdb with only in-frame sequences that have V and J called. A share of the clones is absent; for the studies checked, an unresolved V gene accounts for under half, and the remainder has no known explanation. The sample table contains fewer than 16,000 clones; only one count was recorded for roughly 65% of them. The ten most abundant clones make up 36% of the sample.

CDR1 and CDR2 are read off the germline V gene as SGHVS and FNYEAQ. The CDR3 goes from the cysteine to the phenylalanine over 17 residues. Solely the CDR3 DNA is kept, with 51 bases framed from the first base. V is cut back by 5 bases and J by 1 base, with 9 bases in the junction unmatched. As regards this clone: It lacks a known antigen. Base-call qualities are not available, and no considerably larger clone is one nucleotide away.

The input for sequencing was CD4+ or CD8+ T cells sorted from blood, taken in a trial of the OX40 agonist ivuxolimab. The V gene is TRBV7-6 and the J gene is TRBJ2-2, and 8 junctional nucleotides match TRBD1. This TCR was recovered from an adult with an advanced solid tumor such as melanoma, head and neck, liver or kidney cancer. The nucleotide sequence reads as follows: TGTGCCAGCAGCATAACACCGGGACAGGAGAACACCGGGGAGCTGTTTTTT. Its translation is CASSITPGQENTGELFF.